These 21 T cell receptor beta chains were all obtained from the same sample, sequenced in a study of cytomegalovirus exposure and HLA in healthy donors. A multiplex PCR was run with 60 Vbeta primers and 13 Jbeta primers. Sequencing used immunoSEQ multiplex PCR; TCRdb keeps in-frame clones, though not all of them. The sample has about 130,000 clones, around 68% seen once. Sequencing input: PBMCs. The origin of the receptors is a man in his forties in good health and CMV-seropositive.

The CDR3 reads CASSLGGTGELFF. The CDR3 coding sequence is TGTGCCAGCAGTTTGGGGGGCACCGGGGAGCTGTTTTTT. The chain is built from TRBV27 and TRBJ2-2, with D maybe TRBD2 (6 bases). Germline CDR1 MNHEY, CDR2 SMNVEV (reference sequence). Trimming pared 3 bases from V and 4 bases from J, leaving 6 bases between. The CDR3 spans 13 residues.

The chain has TRBV5-1 and TRBJ2-5; TRBD1 matches at 10 bases. This CDR3 contains 15 residues. Trimming at V came to 4 bases and at J to 5 bases, leaving 8 bases not matched to a gene. Per the germline V gene, CDR1 is SGHRS and CDR2 is YFSETQ. The CDR3 bases are TGCGCCAGCAGCCTACGGACAGGGGGTTTTGAGACCCAGTACTTC. Amino acids: CASSLRTGGFETQYF.

The CDR3 region is CAWAAGRVGQPQHF. The DNA for the CDR3 is TGTGCCTGGGCCGCGGGGAGGGTGGGTCAGCCCCAGCATTTT. The chain links TRBV30 to TRBJ1-5, with D unresolved. Germline V CDR1 and CDR2: GTSNPN, SVGIG (reference sequence). This CDR3 comprises 14 residues. V was trimmed by 5 bases and J by 6 bases, leaving 17 bases between them.

The chain has TRBV13 and TRBJ2-2; D gene uncertain. V was shortened by 5 bases and J by 3 bases, with 7 bases between the two germline ends. The CDR3 runs 13 residues. Germline assignment: CDR1 PRHDT and CDR2 FYEKMQ (reference sequence). Here the CDR3 DNA reads TGTGCCAGCAGCCGACACGACACCGGGGAGCTGTTTTTT. This encodes CASSRHDTGELFF.

V is TRBV10-1 and J is TRBJ2-5; 12 positions agree with TRBD2. The germline V gene has CDR1 WNHNN and CDR2 SYGVQD (reference sequence). The CDR3 length is 17 residues. The V and J ends lost 0 bases and 4 bases, in that order; junction bases with no gene match: 6. The CDR3 coding sequence is TGCGCCAGCAGTGAGTCCGCTAGCGGGGGGGCTCGAGAGACCCAGTACTTC. Translation: CASSESASGGARETQYF.

The genes are TRBV7-2 and TRBJ2-7; 9 nucleotides line up with TRBD2. Unmatched junction bases numbered 4, after V lost 1 base and J lost 0 bases. CDR1 is SGHTA, CDR2 FQGNSA, per germline. The CDR3 consists of 16 residues. The CDR3: CASSLGGTSFSYEQYF. The CDR3 nucleotides are TGTGCCAGCAGCTTAGGAGGGACTAGCTTCTCCTACGAGCAGTACTTC. Looking up the rest from reference TRBV7-2 and TRBJ2-7 gives the full variable domain: GAGVSQSPSNKVTEKGKDVELRCDPISGHTALYWYRQSLGQGLEFLIYFQGNSAPDKSGLPSDRFSAERTGGSVSTLTIQRTQQEDSAVYLCASSLGGTSFSYEQYFGPGTRLTVT.

The V call is TRBV13, the J call TRBJ2-1; D may be TRBD2 (5 bases). This CDR3 spans 15 amino acids. Germline CDR1 reads PRHDT; CDR2 reads FYEKMQ (reference sequence). V gave up 2 bases and J gave up 8 bases, with 16 bases separating them. CDR3 protein: CASSLPGVGADEQFF. The CDR3 DNA reads TGTGCCAGCAGCTTACCCGGGGTAGGAGCCGATGAGCAGTTCTTC.

The chain employs TRBV18 and TRBJ1-5; TRBD1 might be the D (5 bases). The germline V gene has CDR1 KGHSH and CDR2 LQKENI. CDR3 size: 15 residues. Trimming left V 6 bases short and J 4 bases short, with 16 bases between. The CDR3 coding sequence is TGTGCCAGCTCCCAAAGAGGACAAACTAATCAGCCCCAGCATTTT. The encoded protein is CASSQRGQTNQPQHF.

The gene calls are TRBV5-1 and TRBJ1-4; 7 bases agree with TRBD1. The CDR3 extends over 14 amino acids. V shed 0 bases, J shed 7 bases, and the junction held 3 bases outside the gene matches. Germline loops: CDR1 SGHRS, CDR2 YFSETQ. In DNA, the CDR3 is TGCGCCAGCAGCTTGGCCGAGGGGGCTGAAAAACTGTTTTTT. Translating it yields CASSLAEGAEKLFF.

The chain couples TRBV5-1 to TRBJ2-5; D is perhaps TRBD1 (6 bases). CDR1 and CDR2 from the germline V gene are SGHRS and YFSETQ. The V and J ends lost 0 bases and 5 bases respectively, with 14 bases between them. The CDR3 loop spans 15 amino acids. The CDR3, as DNA: TGCGCCAGCAGCTTGGCGGGACACGAAACGGAGACCCAGTACTTC. Protein product: CASSLAGHETETQYF.

The chain employs TRBV6-4 and TRBJ2-3, with D hard to call. The CDR3 extends over 15 amino acids. Germline values: CDR1 MRHNA, CDR2 SNTAGT. Trimming removed 6 bases from V and 0 bases from J, with 13 bases in between. For the CDR3, the DNA is TGTGCCAGCAGCCGCATCGGCGGTAGCACAGATACGCAGTATTTT. This encodes CASSRIGGSTDTQYF.

The V and J genes are TRBV9 and TRBJ1-2; 7 bases fit TRBD1. The V segment lost 0 bases and the J segment 2 bases; nucleotides outside the gene matches: 1. This CDR3 region has 14 residues. CDR1 is SGDLS, CDR2 YYNGEE, per germline. The CDR3 DNA reads TGTGCCAGCAGCGTAGAACAGGGGAACTATGGCTACACCTTC. Translation: CASSVEQGNYGYTF.

This clone was seen just once. The V and J genes are TRBV7-9 and TRBJ1-3, with D maybe TRBD1 (6 bases). The CDR3 length is 15 residues. Per the germline V gene, CDR1 is SEHNR and CDR2 is FQNEAQ (reference sequence). Trimming shortened V by 5 bases and J by 2 bases, and 13 bases separated the two germline ends. The DNA of the CDR3 is TGTGCCAGCAGCGCCTCCGGGACAACTGGAAACACCATATATTTT. Encoded protein: CASSASGTTGNTIYF.

CDR3 protein: CASSPRDSIQYF. The CDR3 DNA is TGTGCCAGCAGCCCTCGGGACAGCATTCAGTACTTC. The chain has TRBV7-2 and TRBJ2-4; 7 nucleotides match TRBD1. The CDR3 has 12 residues. Per germline, CDR1 SGHTA and CDR2 FQGNSA. V lost 5 bases, J lost 9 bases, and 4 bases stayed unmatched.

This clone was seen a handful of times. The J gene is TRBJ2-2, the V gene TRBV18; 9 bases are a match to TRBD2. From germline, CDR1 is KGHSH and CDR2 LQKENI. The length of the CDR3 is 15 residues. V shed 2 bases, J shed 5 bases, and the junction held 3 bases outside the gene matches. CDR3 in DNA: TGTGCCAGCTCACCAGTAGCGGGAGCGACCGGGGAGCTGTTTTTT. It encodes CASSPVAGATGELFF. Full variable domain (remainder filled in from reference TRBV18 and TRBJ2-2): NAGVMQNPRHLVRRRGQEARLRCSPMKGHSHVYWYRQLPEEGLKFMVYLQKENIIDESGMPKERFSAEFPKEGPSILRIQQVVRGDSAAYFCASSPVAGATGELFFGEGSRLTVL.

This clone was seen a single time. This chain links TRBV12-5 with TRBJ2-1; tentative D call: TRBD2 (7 bases). From germline, CDR1 is LGHNT and CDR2 FRNRAP. V gave up 0 bases and J gave up 0 bases, with 12 bases separating them. The CDR3 loop spans 17 amino acids. The CDR3 reads CASGLVRGGASYNEQFF. CDR3 DNA: TGTGCTAGTGGTTTGGTACGTGGGGGGGCCTCCTACAATGAGCAGTTCTTC.

CDR3 bases: TGCAGCGTCCCCCCCAGGGCCTACGAGCAGTACTTC. Residues: CSVPPRAYEQYF. The V and J genes are TRBV29-1 and TRBJ2-7, with D perhaps TRBD1 (5 bases). The germline V gene has CDR1 SQVTM and CDR2 ANQGSEA. The CDR3 runs 12 residues. Trimming left V 6 bases short and J 2 bases short, with 11 bases between.

This clone was detected a few times. This sample includes further DNA sequences coding for the same CDR3. The gene calls are TRBV18 and TRBJ1-1, with D possibly being TRBD1 (5 bases). The CDR3 runs 13 residues. The germline V gene has CDR1 KGHSH and CDR2 LQKENI. Trimming left V 3 bases short and J 1 base short, with 6 bases between. CDR3 sequence reads: CASSPGGNTEAFF. The CDR3 region has the DNA TGTGCCAGCTCACCCGGGGGGAACACTGAAGCTTTCTTT.

The chain joins TRBV27 to TRBJ1-1; 7 nucleotides align to TRBD1. Per the germline V gene, CDR1 is MNHEY and CDR2 is SMNVEV (reference sequence). The CDR3 runs 15 residues. V shed 5 bases, J shed 5 bases, and the junction held 11 bases outside the gene matches. CDR3 sequence (DNA): TGTGCCAGCAGTCCACCCCTGGGCAGGGGGACTGAAGCTTTCTTT. This sequence encodes CASSPPLGRGTEAFF.

This sequence joins TRBV29-1 and TRBJ1-6; maybe TRBD1 (5 bases). CDR3 size: 10 residues. CDR1 and CDR2 (germline): SQVTM, ANQGSEA. The V end lost 6 bases, the J end lost 16 bases, and 13 bases lay between the germline ends. The CDR3 sequence is CSVMTGGLHF. The CDR3 DNA sequence: TGCAGCGTCATGACGGGGGGACTCCACTTT.

V is TRBV7-6 and J is TRBJ2-2; weak D call: TRBD1 (6 bases). The CDR3 contains 14 residues. V was pared by 6 bases and J by 6 bases, with 14 bases between. Germline-derived CDR1 and CDR2 are SGHVS and FNYEAQ. CDR3 sequence (DNA): TGTGCCAGCAGGATCACAGGGTCCGCCGGGGAGCTGTTTTTT. Its translation is CASRITGSAGELFF. Full variable domain (remainder filled in from reference TRBV7-6 and TRBJ2-2): GAGVSQSPRYKVTKRGQDVALRCDPISGHVSLYWYRQALGQGPEFLTYFNYEAQQDKSGLPNDRFSAERPEGSISTLTIQRTEQRDSAMYRCASRITGSAGELFFGEGSRLTVL.